One and the same sample provided the 14 T cell receptor beta chains below, sequenced in a study of T-cell reconstitution after alpha-beta-depleted transplantation in children. A library of TCRbeta sequences, prepared with unique molecular identifiers, was generated. TCRdb fed the PCR reads into MiXCR, producing one record per CDR3 protein. The sample holds 360,000 or so distinct CDR3 sequences, 20% seen once. This specimen consisted of PBMCs from the stem cell graft donor, obtained from the stem cell graft. These receptor sequences come from a human donor who donated a stem cell graft to a child with acute myeloid leukemia.

This clonotype was detected ten times or more. The rearrangement joins TRBV20-1 to TRBJ2-5, with TRBD2 identical over 8 bases. Germline CDR1 DFQATT, CDR2 SNEGSKA (reference sequence). V gave up 1 base and J gave up 0 bases; unmatched junction bases: 7. The CDR3 has 16 residues. This chain's CDR3 is CSARARLASYQETQYF. CDR3 nucleotide sequence: TGCAGTGCTAGAGCCCGACTAGCGTCGTACCAAGAGACCCAGTACTTC.

Turning to this clonotype: This may be a read error, as it is one base from a much larger clone. The gene calls are TRBV20-1 and TRBJ2-3; possibly TRBD1 or TRBD2 for D (6 bases each). Trimming removed 4 bases at V and 1 base at J, with 12 bases between. Germline assignment: CDR1 DFQATT and CDR2 SNEGSKA (reference sequence). This CDR3 region has 14 residues. The CDR3 sequence is CSATPRGGTDTQYF. Here the CDR3 DNA reads TGCAGTGCTACCCCTAGGGGGGGCACAGATACGCAGTATTTT.

The rearrangement links TRBV15 to TRBJ2-1; perhaps D is TRBD1 or TRBD2 (5 bases each). This CDR3 contains 14 residues. The ends were cut back, 0 bases at V and 10 bases at J, with 13 bases in the middle. CDR1 and CDR2 (germline): LNHNV, YYDKDF (reference sequence). DNA for the CDR3: TGTGCCACCAGCAGAGATCGGATAGGGACGGAGCAGTTCTTC. Its translation is CATSRDRIGTEQFF. Using reference TRBV15 and TRBJ2-1 for the parts outside the CDR3, the full variable domain is DAMVIQNPRYQVTQFGKPVTLSCSQTLNHNVMYWYQQKSSQAPKLLFHYYDKDFNNEADTPDNFQSRRPNTSFCFLDIRSPGLGDTAMYLCATSRDRIGTEQFFGPGTRLTVL.

This clonotype showed up many times. The rearrangement joins TRBV20-1 to TRBJ2-7; 10 bases fit TRBD2. This CDR3 contains 14 residues. The germline V gene encodes CDR1 DFQATT and CDR2 SNEGSKA (reference sequence). V dropped 5 bases and J dropped 6; count of bases not matched to a gene: 10. DNA of the CDR3: TGCAGTGCTCCCACCCTAGCGGGAGCATCCGAGCAGTACTTC. Translating gives CSAPTLAGASEQYF.

This clonotype was seen only a few times. The chain couples TRBV7-2 to TRBJ2-1; the match to TRBD2 covers 10 bases. V lost 5 bases to trimming and J lost 3 bases; unmatched junction nucleotides: 4. Germline CDR1 and CDR2: SGHTA and FQGNSA. The CDR3 has 15 residues. CDR3 residues: CASSASGRYYNEQFF. As DNA, the CDR3 is TGTGCCAGCAGCGCTAGCGGGAGATACTACAATGAGCAGTTCTTC. Drawing the rest from reference TRBV7-2 and TRBJ2-1, the complete variable domain is GAGVSQSPSNKVTEKGKDVELRCDPISGHTALYWYRQSLGQGLEFLIYFQGNSAPDKSGLPSDRFSAERTGGSVSTLTIQRTQQEDSAVYLCASSASGRYYNEQFFGPGTRLTVL.

There are many counts of this clonotype. The genes are TRBV12-3 or TRBV12-4 and TRBJ2-7; 14 bases align to TRBD2. The CDR3 spans 17 residues. J lost 2 bases, V lost 1 base, and 4 bases had no gene match. The CDR3 loop is CASSLGTSGRWTYEQYF. The CDR3 bases are TGTGCCAGCAGTTTAGGGACTAGCGGGAGGTGGACCTACGAGCAGTACTTC.

At least ten counts were recorded for this clonotype. This rearrangement joins TRBV5-6 to TRBJ2-1; D might be TRBD2 (5 bases). V lost 2 bases and J lost 0, with 9 bases in between. The CDR3 is made up of 15 amino acids. In germline, CDR1 is SGHDT, CDR2 YYEEEE. The DNA for the CDR3 is TGTGCCAGCAGCTTTATAGCGTCCTCCTACAATGAGCAGTTCTTC. Amino acids: CASSFIASSYNEQFF.

The table lists this clonotype with many counts. The chain is built from TRBV12-3 or TRBV12-4 and TRBJ1-5; 7 bases match TRBD1. The CDR3 has 14 residues. The V segment lost 3 bases and the J segment 2 bases; nucleotides outside the gene matches: 1. CDR3 protein: CASSFGQGNQPQHF. The CDR3 region has the DNA TGTGCCAGCAGTTTCGGACAGGGCAATCAGCCCCAGCATTTT.

The chain employs TRBV15 and TRBJ2-2, with D perhaps TRBD1 (5 bases). The germline V gene has CDR1 LNHNV and CDR2 YYDKDF (reference sequence). The V and J ends lost 4 bases and 4 bases respectively, with 10 bases between them. The CDR3 runs to 14 residues. The CDR3 spells CATSKNRGTGELFF. The CDR3 region has the DNA TGTGCCACCAGCAAAAATAGGGGCACCGGGGAGCTGTTTTTT.

This rearrangement joins TRBV5-1 to TRBJ2-3; 12 bases match TRBD2. The CDR3 contains 16 residues. V shed 3 bases and J 5 bases; nucleotides not matched to a gene: 7. The V gene's germline CDR1 is SGHRS and CDR2 YFSETQ. For the CDR3, the DNA is TGCGCCAGCAGCTCAGGGGCGACTAGCGGGAGAGATACGCAGTATTTT. It codes for CASSSGATSGRDTQYF.

The rearrangement joins TRBV3-1 to TRBJ2-4, with 14 positions matching TRBD2. CDR1 is LGHDT and CDR2 is YNNKEL in the germline V gene (reference sequence). J gave up 8 bases and V 4 bases, and 7 bases lay outside the gene matches. The length of the CDR3 is 16 residues. DNA for the CDR3: TGTGCCAGCAGCCCGCCGGGACTAGCGGGAGTAGACATTCAGTACTTC. Protein: CASSPPGLAGVDIQYF.

This clonotype turned up a few times. The V gene is TRBV2, the J gene TRBJ2-5; possible D gene TRBD1, 5 bases. Trimming removed 6 bases at V and 5 bases at J, with 22 bases between. CDR3 length: 16 amino acids. Germline CDR1 is SNHLY and CDR2 is FYNNEI. The CDR3 DNA follows: TGTGCCAGCAGCGACGGAAGGGCAGGGATAGGGGAGACCCAGTACTTC. Its protein is CASSDGRAGIGETQYF.

This clonotype came up a few times. The gene calls are TRBV19 and TRBJ2-7; TRBD1 agrees at 8 bases. This CDR3 is 15 amino acids long. V shed 3 bases, J shed 2 bases, and the junction held 6 bases outside the gene matches. CDR1 and CDR2 (germline): LNHDA, SQIVND (reference sequence). Here the CDR3 DNA reads TGTGCCAGTAGTATCTACGGACAGGGAACCTACGAGCAGTACTTC. It specifies CASSIYGQGTYEQYF.

This chain joins TRBV6-4 and TRBJ2-1, with 12 bases lining up with TRBD2. This CDR3 has 13 residues. Losses at the gene ends were 8 bases for V and 6 bases for J; bases not matched to a gene: 2. Germline V gene lookup returns CDR1 MRHNA and CDR2 SNTAGT. The CDR3 nucleotides are TGTGCCAGCGCGGGACTAGCGGGCAATGAGCAGTTCTTC. As protein: CASAGLAGNEQFF.